Each of the 31 T cell receptor beta chains below was sequenced from the same sample in a study of shared clonotypes between healthy human individuals. The method was immunoSEQ multiplex PCR; TCRdb's version includes in-frame clones alone and lacks a portion of them. The sample carries over 700,000 clones, 72% recorded once. The sample taken for sequencing was memory CD4+ T cells sorted from blood. Subset specified: CD45RA-negative fraction. The origin of the receptors is a woman in her twenties or thirties in good health.

The V and J genes are TRBV11-3 and TRBJ2-2; 11 bases agree with TRBD2. Germline lookup yields CDR1 SGHNT and CDR2 YENEEA. This CDR3 spans 15 amino acids. Trimming took 4 bases from V and 4 from J; bases not matched to a gene: 2. CDR3: CASSSSGRSTGELFF. CDR3 DNA: TGTGCCAGCAGCTCTAGCGGGAGGAGCACCGGGGAGCTGTTTTTT.

The chain employs TRBV5-5 and TRBJ2-2, with TRBD1 as a possible D gene (6 bases). The V gene's germline CDR1 is SGHKS and CDR2 YYEKEE (reference sequence). The V end was cut by 1 base, the J end by 4 bases, with 14 bases between. This CDR3 has 16 residues. CDR3 sequence: CASSLLGGLGTGELFF. The CDR3 DNA follows: TGTGCCAGCAGCTTGCTTGGGGGCTTAGGCACCGGGGAGCTGTTTTTT.

In its sample, this clone was seen many times. The gene calls are TRBV6-6 and TRBJ2-7, with D uncertain. The CDR3 totals 15 residues. V was trimmed by 1 base and J by 2 bases, leaving 12 bases between them. CDR1 and CDR2 from the germline V gene are MNHNY and SVGAGI (reference sequence). The CDR3 DNA reads TGTGCCAGCAGTTACTTGGGTATGGGGACCTACGAGCAGTACTTC. It yields the protein CASSYLGMGTYEQYF.

A single count supports this clone. The chain combines TRBV5-8 with TRBJ2-2; possibly TRBD1 for D (6 bases). This CDR3 is built from 15 residues. V lost 2 bases, J lost 5 bases, and 13 bases lay in between. Germline V gene sequence: CDR1 SGHTS, CDR2 YDEGEE. The CDR3 DNA reads TGTGCCAGCAGCTTCCAACAGGGTGGAACCGGGGAGCTGTTTTTT. Amino acids: CASSFQQGGTGELFF.

This rearrangement joins TRBV18 to TRBJ1-2; 10 nucleotides match TRBD1. In germline, CDR1 is KGHSH, CDR2 LQKENI. The CDR3 sequence is 15 residues long. Trimming cost V 6 bases and J 5 bases; bases outside gene matches: 9. The CDR3 is CASSQGQGQGYGYTF. The DNA for the CDR3 is TGTGCCAGCTCTCAAGGACAGGGACAGGGGTATGGCTACACCTTC.

The chain uses TRBV25-1 and TRBJ2-2; D unclear. Trimming cost V 4 bases and J 7 bases, with 7 bases left between them. Germline V gene lookup returns CDR1 MGHDK and CDR2 SYGVNS. The CDR3 contains 12 residues. The CDR3 nucleotides read TGTGCCAGCAGTGGCTCAAGCGGGGAGCTGTTTTTT. Amino acid sequence: CASSGSSGELFF.

The gene calls are TRBV10-1 and TRBJ1-1, with a weak D call TRBD1 (5 bases). From germline, CDR1 is WNHNN and CDR2 SYGVQD (reference sequence). Trimming pared 5 bases from V and 10 bases from J, leaving 14 bases between. The CDR3 extends over 12 amino acids. CDR3 loop: CASSNSDIGAFF. The CDR3 DNA follows: TGCGCCAGCAGTAACTCGGACATCGGAGCTTTCTTT.

The CDR3, as DNA: TGCGCCAGCAGCTTTGGGGACCCCTATGGCTACACCTTC. Amino acid sequence: CASSFGDPYGYTF. The chain combines TRBV5-1 with TRBJ1-2; D is perhaps TRBD1 (5 bases). This CDR3 is built from 13 residues. The germline CDR1 and CDR2 sequences are SGHRS and YFSETQ. The V gene lost 2 bases and the J gene lost 4 bases, with 9 bases spanning the gap.

The chain joins TRBV27 to TRBJ1-6; possibly TRBD1 for D (5 bases). This CDR3 has 14 residues. V was pared by 11 bases and J by 7 bases, with 18 bases between. Germline CDR1 MNHEY, CDR2 SMNVEV (reference sequence). The CDR3 region has the DNA TGTGCCGAGTACAGGAAAGTAGTCAATTCACCCCTCCACTTT. It yields the protein CAEYRKVVNSPLHF.

The rearrangement uses TRBV5-6 and TRBJ2-5; 7 nucleotides match TRBD2. The J call may be in error: the DNA end matches TRBJ2-7 better. Germline V gene lookup returns CDR1 SGHDT and CDR2 YYEEEE. The CDR3 spans 13 residues. CDR3 loop: CASRTREGYEQYF. Here the CDR3 DNA reads TGTGCCAGCAGAACAAGGGAGGGCTACGAGCAGTACTTC.

This chain joins TRBV7-3 and TRBJ1-5; D unclear. The germline V gene has CDR1 SGHTA and CDR2 FQGTGA. V shed 5 bases and J shed 1 base, with 6 bases lying between them. The CDR3 length is 13 residues. The CDR3 DNA reads TGTGCCAGCAGCGTCGACAGCAATCAGCCCCAGCATTTT. This gives the protein CASSVDSNQPQHF. Complete variable domain (other parts from reference TRBV7-3 and TRBJ1-5): GAGVSQTPSNKVTEKGKYVELRCDPISGHTALYWYRQSLGQGPEFLIYFQGTGAADDSGLPNDRFFAVRPEGSVSTLKIQRTERGDSAVYLCASSVDSNQPQHFGDGTRLSIL.

This clone came up once. The V gene is TRBV6-5, the J gene TRBJ1-2, with a tentative D call TRBD1 (5 bases). The germline CDR1 and CDR2 sequences are MNHEY and SVGAGI. V was trimmed by 0 bases and J by 4 bases, leaving 12 bases between them. The length of the CDR3 is 15 residues. The CDR3 bases are TGTGCCAGCAGTTACTCGATTTCGGGGGTCTATGGCTACACCTTC. Residues: CASSYSISGVYGYTF.

This clone has more than one count but fewer than ten. The V gene is TRBV4-2, the J gene TRBJ2-2; D is undetermined. Germline V gene data show CDR1 as LGHNA and CDR2 as YNFKEQ. The V gene lost 3 bases and the J gene lost 10 bases, with 12 bases spanning the gap. This CDR3 spans 13 amino acids. The CDR3 DNA reads as TGTGCCAGCAGCCAGGTGACTCGCACGGAGCTGTTTTTT. It yields the protein CASSQVTRTELFF.

In this sample, this clone turned up a few times. It may be a read error: a sequence one base away is much more abundant. The J gene is TRBJ1-1, the V gene TRBV21-1. TRBV21-1 is a documented pseudogene. The CDR3 contains 13 residues. CDR3 DNA: TGTGCCAGCAGCGAAACCCTGAACACTGAAGCTTTCTTT. Protein: CASSETLNTEAFF.

The table lists this clone with many counts. The sample contains more than one DNA sequence encoding this CDR3. V and J are TRBV5-1 and TRBJ2-3; the D gene could be TRBD1 or TRBD2 (5 bases each). V lost 0 bases, J lost 0 bases, and 11 bases lay in between. CDR3 length equals 16 residues. The germline V gene has CDR1 SGHRS and CDR2 YFSETQ. The CDR3 coding sequence is TGCGCCAGCAGCTTGGGTCAGGGAGCTAGCACAGATACGCAGTATTTT. It encodes CASSLGQGASTDTQYF.

This rearrangement joins TRBV25-1 to TRBJ1-4; D ambiguous. Germline V lookup: CDR1 MGHDK, CDR2 SYGVNS. This CDR3 comprises 13 residues. V gave up 4 bases and J gave up 3 bases, with 6 bases separating them. CDR3: CASSVYPNEKLFF. Written as DNA, the CDR3 is TGTGCCAGCAGTGTCTATCCTAATGAAAAACTGTTTTTT.

The chain joins TRBV5-1 to TRBJ2-7; D tentatively reads TRBD1 or TRBD2 (5 bases each). This CDR3 spans 15 amino acids. Trimming shortened V by 6 bases and J by 7 bases, and 23 bases separated the two germline ends. Germline V gene sequence: CDR1 SGHRS, CDR2 YFSETQ. Here the CDR3 DNA reads TGCGCCAGCAAGGATTGGGCAGGGACCAGTAGGGAGCAGTACTTC. Amino acid sequence: CASKDWAGTSREQYF.

This clone appeared many times. The V gene is TRBV7-6, the J gene TRBJ2-1; unclear D gene. This CDR3 spans 11 amino acids. The germline gives CDR1 SGHVS, CDR2 FNYEAQ. The V and J ends lost 6 bases and 7 bases respectively, with 7 bases between them. CDR3 DNA sequence: TGTGCCAGCAGAGAACGGAATGAGCAGTTCTTC. Protein product: CASRERNEQFF.

The CDR3 DNA reads as TGTGCCAGCAGCGGGTATCTGGGGGACACTACCTCCTATGGCTACACCTTC. As protein: CASSGYLGDTTSYGYTF. The chain has TRBV28 and TRBJ1-2; a weak D match, TRBD1 (6 bases). Between the trimmed V and J ends, which lost 6 bases and 4 bases, there was a span of 24 bases. This CDR3 has 17 amino acids. The germline gives CDR1 MDHEN, CDR2 SYDVKM.

This sequence joins TRBV5-4 and TRBJ2-5, with D unresolved. CDR1 SGHNT and CDR2 YYREEE come from the germline V gene (reference sequence). V lost 2 bases to trimming and J lost 1 base, with 9 bases between them. This CDR3 has 14 amino acids. The CDR3 region is CASSFGWAQETQYF. The DNA for the CDR3 is TGTGCCAGCAGCTTTGGGTGGGCCCAAGAGACCCAGTACTTC.

The chain links TRBV2 to TRBJ2-7; D may be TRBD1 (5 bases). The length of the CDR3 is 14 residues. V was shortened by 3 bases and J by 2 bases, with 11 bases between the two germline ends. CDR1 is SNHLY, CDR2 FYNNEI, per germline. The CDR3, as DNA: TGTGCCAGCAGTGACAGGGATCGTGCCTACGAGCAGTACTTC. It encodes CASSDRDRAYEQYF.

For this clone: The sample contains more than one DNA sequence encoding this CDR3. The chain links TRBV5-1 to TRBJ1-5; 10 bases map to TRBD1. This CDR3 has 14 residues. J lost 5 bases, V lost 4 bases, and 3 bases had no gene match. Per the germline V gene, CDR1 is SGHRS and CDR2 is YFSETQ. CDR3 sequence reads: CASSPGTGDQPQHF. DNA for the CDR3: TGCGCCAGCAGCCCTGGGACAGGGGATCAGCCCCAGCATTTT.

The genes are TRBV2 and TRBJ1-1; D call uncertain. V was trimmed by 5 bases and J by 4 bases, leaving 11 bases between them. CDR1 SNHLY and CDR2 FYNNEI come from the germline V gene. The CDR3 is 13 amino acids. The CDR3 sequence is CASSFNAGTEAFF. The CDR3 DNA follows: TGTGCCAGCAGTTTCAACGCGGGCACTGAAGCTTTCTTT.

The CDR3: CASSPGREHNSPLHF. The CDR3, as DNA: TGTGCCAGCAGCCCGGGCAGGGAGCATAATTCACCCCTCCACTTT. The V gene is TRBV7-1, the J gene TRBJ1-6; D possibly corresponds to TRBD1 (5 bases). TRBV7-1 is reported as an ORF; its role is uncertain. This CDR3 has 15 amino acids. V dropped 5 bases and J dropped 5 bases, with 13 bases sitting between them.

A few counts support this clone. The chain carries TRBV14 and TRBJ1-2; D is unresolved. V was clipped by 2 bases and J by 3 bases, with 4 bases between them. Germline assignment: CDR1 SGHDN and CDR2 FVKESK. The length of the CDR3 is 12 residues. CDR3 region: CASSQQYYGYTF. In DNA form, the CDR3 reads TGTGCCAGCAGCCAACAGTACTATGGCTACACCTTC.

The chain employs TRBV2 and TRBJ2-1, with TRBD2 identical over 13 bases. Trimming at V came to 7 bases and at J to 7 bases, leaving 7 bases not matched to a gene. The V gene's germline CDR1 is SNHLY and CDR2 FYNNEI. This CDR3 is built from 15 residues. The CDR3 spells CASKRGTSGKNEQFF. For the CDR3, the DNA is TGTGCCAGCAAGCGGGGGACTAGCGGGAAGAATGAGCAGTTCTTC.

The chain carries TRBV14 and TRBJ2-5; 7 bases map to TRBD2. The DNA end lines up better with TRBJ2-7; the J call may be wrong. The CDR3 sequence is 14 residues long. Looked up from germline, CDR1 is SGHDN and CDR2 is FVKESK. This CDR3 reads CASSRSGNSYEQYF. DNA for the CDR3: TGTGCCAGCAGCAGGAGCGGGAACTCGTACGAGCAGTACTTC.

This clone was found once. V usage is TRBV6-1 and J usage is TRBJ2-2, with D hard to call. CDR3 length: 14 residues. The germline V and J ends were trimmed by 7 bases and 0 bases, with 9 bases remaining between them. Germline V gene sequence: CDR1 MNHNS, CDR2 SASEGT. The CDR3, as DNA: TGTGCCAGCAAGTGGACCGCGAACACCGGGGAGCTGTTTTTT. It codes for CASKWTANTGELFF.

V usage is TRBV2 and J usage is TRBJ1-1; the match to TRBD1 covers 7 bases. CDR1 and CDR2 from the germline V gene are SNHLY and FYNNEI. Trimming removed 5 bases from V and 5 bases from J; junction bases left unmatched: 8. The CDR3 totals 14 residues. In nucleotides, the CDR3 is TGTGCCAGCAGTAAAGAGACAGGGAATACTGAAGCTTTCTTT. Encoded protein: CASSKETGNTEAFF. The complete variable domain, with remaining parts taken from reference TRBV2 and TRBJ1-1, reads EPEVTQTPSHQVTQMGQEVILRCVPISNHLYFYWYRQILGQKVEFLVSFYNNEISEKSEIFDDQFSVERPDGSNFTLKIRSTKLEDSAMYFCASSKETGNTEAFFGQGTRLTVV.

This sequence joins TRBV5-1 and TRBJ2-1, with a tentative D call TRBD2 (5 bases). The V and J ends lost 4 bases and 3 bases respectively, with 14 bases between them. Per the germline V gene, CDR1 is SGHRS and CDR2 is YFSETQ. This CDR3 is built from 15 residues. The DNA of the CDR3 is TGCGCCAGCAGCAAGGACTCACACGGCTACAATGAGCAGTTCTTC. Its translation: CASSKDSHGYNEQFF.

The J gene is TRBJ1-4, the V gene TRBV7-6, with D hard to call. Deletions cut 5 bases from V and 0 bases from J, with 10 bases between. The CDR3 length is 15 residues. Germline V gene sequence: CDR1 SGHVS, CDR2 FNYEAQ. CDR3 protein: CASSPSFATNEKLFF. CDR3 in DNA: TGTGCCAGCAGCCCGTCCTTTGCAACTAATGAAAAACTGTTTTTT.